This T cell receptor (beta chain) was sequenced in a study of response to subunit inactivated influenza vaccine. TCRdb itself ran the RT-PCR reads through MiXCR, one entry per CDR3 protein. The sample contains around 760,000 distinct CDR3 sequences, about 14% of which appear only once. The CDR3 consists of 16 residues. Germline V gene lookup returns CDR1 SGHAT and CDR2 FQNNGV. Trimming cost V 5 bases and J 4 bases; bases outside gene matches: 7. With respect to this clonotype: Its antigen is unidentified.

Findings and caveats of the study: The authors proposed limited new T cell recruitment per seasonal influenza vaccination.

Sequenced material: PBMCs from blood, taken roughly 15 days before vaccination. The source is a man in his forties or fifties who received an inactivated influenza vaccine. This chain links TRBV11-2 with TRBJ2-3, with 12 nucleotides matching TRBD2. The CDR3 is CASSDLAGGGADTQYF. The DNA for the CDR3 is TGTGCCAGCAGCGATCTAGCGGGAGGGGGGGCAGATACGCAGTATTTT.